A single sample is the source of the 20 T cell receptor beta chains below, sequenced in a study of long-term antiretroviral therapy in people with HIV. Researchers report immunoSEQ v3.0 was run at survey level. Repertoires were generated with immunoSEQ multiplex PCR, while TCRdb's copy carries only in-frame clones and drops some. This table holds 25,000 to 30,000 clones, approximately 81% found once. Specimen: unsorted PBMCs, collected 3 years after starting antiretroviral therapy. Receptor source: a man aged 40-55 years with HIV.

The V and J genes are TRBV5-8 and TRBJ1-4, with 7 bases lining up with TRBD1. There are 14 residues in the CDR3. Germline V gene lookup returns CDR1 SGHTS and CDR2 YDEGEE. V lost 4 bases to trimming and J lost 7 bases; unmatched junction nucleotides: 7. The DNA for the CDR3 is TGTGCCAGCAGCCCCTGGGGACAGACTGAAAAACTGTTTTTT. It yields the protein CASSPWGQTEKLFF.

This clone showed up just once. The rearrangement joins TRBV7-8 to TRBJ1-2; D perhaps matches TRBD1 (6 bases). The V end lost 5 bases, the J end lost 1 base, and 20 bases lay between the germline ends. Germline values: CDR1 SGHVS, CDR2 FQNEAQ. CDR3 length equals 17 residues. DNA of the CDR3: TGTGCCAGCAGCCGGGGGGACACCCCGTGGAGTAACTATGGCTACACCTTC. Translated: CASSRGDTPWSNYGYTF.

This chain links TRBV9 with TRBJ2-3; D gene ambiguous. V was cut by 0 bases and J by 3 bases, with 5 bases left in between. The germline V gene has CDR1 SGDLS and CDR2 YYNGEE. The CDR3 extends over 13 amino acids. CDR3 sequence reads: CASSVVGTDTQYF. CDR3 nucleotide sequence: TGTGCCAGCAGCGTAGTTGGAACAGATACGCAGTATTTT. The full variable domain, rest sourced from reference TRBV9 and TRBJ2-3, is DSGVTQTPKHLITATGQRVTLRCSPRSGDLSVYWYQQSLDQGLQFLIQYYNGEERAKGNILERFSAQQFPDLHSELNLSSLELGDSALYFCASSVVGTDTQYFGPGTRLTVL.

This chain uses TRBV7-9 with TRBJ2-7; 10 bases align to TRBD1. Germline lookup yields CDR1 SEHNR and CDR2 FQNEAQ (reference sequence). This CDR3 is built from 16 residues. Trimming removed 5 bases from V and 6 bases from J; junction bases left unmatched: 13. CDR3 region: CASSTSFGDRGGEQYF. The CDR3 DNA is TGTGCCAGCAGCACCTCATTCGGGGACAGGGGAGGCGAGCAGTACTTC. The complete variable domain, with remaining parts taken from reference TRBV7-9 and TRBJ2-7, reads DTGVSQNPRHKITKRGQNVTFRCDPISEHNRLYWYRQTLGQGPEFLTYFQNEAQLEKSRLLSDRFSAERPKGSFSTLEIQRTEQGDSAMYLCASSTSFGDRGGEQYFGPGTRLTVT.

The V gene is TRBV5-1, the J gene TRBJ2-7; 8 bases are a match to TRBD1. Trimming took 0 bases from V and 6 from J; bases not matched to a gene: 5. Germline values: CDR1 SGHRS, CDR2 YFSETQ. The CDR3 loop spans 14 amino acids. Here the CDR3 DNA reads TGCGCCAGCAGCTTGGTGGACAGGGAAGGCGAGCAGTACTTC. Its protein is CASSLVDREGEQYF.

The chain uses TRBV6-1 and TRBJ2-7; D remains unclear. Germline V gene sequence: CDR1 MNHNS, CDR2 SASEGT. The CDR3 loop spans 13 amino acids. With 5 bases removed from V and 4 bases from J, the gap between germline ends came to 12 bases. The CDR3 DNA is TGTGCCAGCAGTCTACAGAACCTATACGAGCAGTACTTC. Translating gives CASSLQNLYEQYF.

The sample holds a few counts of this clone. This rearrangement joins TRBV5-5 to TRBJ1-2, with D hard to call. This CDR3 region has 12 residues. The V end was cut by 4 bases, the J end by 3 bases, with 7 bases between. The germline gives CDR1 SGHKS, CDR2 YYEKEE (reference sequence). This CDR3 reads CASSGGHYGYTF. The CDR3 DNA sequence: TGTGCCAGCAGCGGCGGTCACTATGGCTACACCTTC.

In this sample, this clone turned up once. The DNA of the CDR3 is TGTGCCAGCAGCTTTGTGGGTCAGAACGGCTACACCTTC. Amino acid sequence: CASSFVGQNGYTF. The V gene is TRBV5-4, the J gene TRBJ1-2; unclear D gene. The V gene lost 2 bases and the J gene lost 8 bases, with 13 bases spanning the gap. The CDR3 runs to 13 residues. Germline V gives CDR1 SGHNT, CDR2 YYREEE (reference sequence).

This clone was observed a single time. The V and J genes are TRBV6-6 and TRBJ2-7; D not resolved. The CDR3 sequence is 12 residues long. V shed 0 bases and J shed 6 bases, with 6 bases lying between them. Germline V CDR1 and CDR2: MNHNY, SVGAGI (reference sequence). CDR3 sequence: CASSYSISEQYF. The CDR3 coding sequence is TGTGCCAGCAGTTACTCGATATCCGAGCAGTACTTC.

This chain joins TRBV7-9 and TRBJ2-2; unclear D gene. CDR3 length: 14 amino acids. Trimming removed 5 bases at V and 3 bases at J, with 10 bases between. Germline V gives CDR1 SEHNR, CDR2 FQNEAQ (reference sequence). The CDR3: CASSPSYDTGELFF. Written as DNA, the CDR3 is TGTGCCAGCAGCCCCAGCTATGACACCGGGGAGCTGTTTTTT. The full variable domain, completed using reference TRBV7-9 and TRBJ2-2, is DTGVSQNPRHKITKRGQNVTFRCDPISEHNRLYWYRQTLGQGPEFLTYFQNEAQLEKSRLLSDRFSAERPKGSFSTLEIQRTEQGDSAMYLCASSPSYDTGELFFGEGSRLTVL.

The chain joins TRBV7-9 to TRBJ2-7, with D uncertain. With 5 bases removed from V and 0 bases from J, the gap between germline ends came to 14 bases. Germline lookup yields CDR1 SEHNR and CDR2 FQNEAQ (reference sequence). The CDR3 runs 15 residues. The CDR3 DNA is TGTGCCAGCAGCGCAGGACGGTTTAGCTCCTACGAGCAGTACTTC. Translated: CASSAGRFSSYEQYF.

The chain uses TRBV6-5 and TRBJ1-2; the match to TRBD1 covers 7 bases. The CDR3 extends over 15 amino acids. Germline loops: CDR1 MNHEY, CDR2 SVGAGI. V lost 4 bases to trimming and J lost 4 bases; unmatched junction nucleotides: 9. This chain's CDR3 is CASSFGWGQFYGYTF. Written as DNA, the CDR3 is TGTGCCAGCAGTTTCGGTTGGGGACAGTTCTATGGCTACACCTTC.

The chain combines TRBV4-3 with TRBJ2-7; possible D gene TRBD2, 5 bases. Germline V gene lookup returns CDR1 LGHNA and CDR2 YSLEER. The CDR3 runs 15 residues. Between the trimmed V and J ends, which lost 0 bases and 2 bases, there was a span of 11 bases. The CDR3 DNA follows: TGCGCCAGCAGCCAAGATTCCCTAGCCCCCTACGAGCAGTACTTC. Its protein product is CASSQDSLAPYEQYF.

J is TRBJ2-3 and V is TRBV28; unclear D gene. Per the germline V gene, CDR1 is MDHEN and CDR2 is SYDVKM. V lost 8 bases to trimming and J lost 7 bases, with 16 bases between them. The CDR3 runs to 13 residues. The chain's CDR3 is CASCETLPHTQYF. The CDR3 bases are TGTGCCAGCTGCGAGACCCTCCCCCATACGCAGTATTTT.

This sequence joins TRBV12-5 and TRBJ2-1; 9 bases fit TRBD1. CDR3 length: 15 amino acids. J lost 7 bases, V lost 4 bases, and 8 bases had no gene match. Germline CDR1 and CDR2: LGHNT and FRNRAP. In DNA, the CDR3 is TGTGCTAGTGGTTCGGGGGACAGGGTGTGGAATGAGCAGTTCTTC. Residues: CASGSGDRVWNEQFF. The variable domain in full, completed from reference TRBV12-5 and TRBJ2-1, reads DARVTQTPRHKVTEMGQEVTMRCQPILGHNTVFWYRQTMMQGLELLAYFRNRAPLDDSGMPKDRFSAEMPDATLATLKIQPSEPRDSAVYFCASGSGDRVWNEQFFGPGTRLTVL.

This clone was observed once. The gene calls are TRBV28 and TRBJ1-1; D is ambiguous. The CDR3 has 12 amino acids. Deletions cut 2 bases from V and 3 bases from J, with 4 bases between. Germline CDR1 MDHEN, CDR2 SYDVKM. The CDR3 is CASSLIYTEAFF. The CDR3 nucleotides read TGTGCCAGCAGTTTAATTTACACTGAAGCTTTCTTT.

This clone came up a few times. The chain links TRBV27 to TRBJ1-5; 9 nucleotides align to TRBD1. With V trimmed by 3 bases and J by 6 bases, 6 bases remained unmatched. Germline V gene lookup returns CDR1 MNHEY and CDR2 SMNVEV (reference sequence). The CDR3 contains 15 residues. The CDR3 region has the DNA TGTGCCAGCAGTTTGTCTACAGGGGGCAGTCAGCCCCAGCATTTT. The encoded protein is CASSLSTGGSQPQHF.

This clone was observed a few times. The rearrangement links TRBV9 to TRBJ2-1; D gene ambiguous. Germline V lookup: CDR1 SGDLS, CDR2 YYNGEE. V was pared by 6 bases and J by 7 bases, with 14 bases between. The CDR3 has 13 amino acids. CDR3: CASTQIDGNEQFF. CDR3 nucleotides: TGTGCCAGCACCCAAATCGACGGGAATGAGCAGTTCTTC.

A few counts support this clone. V is TRBV28 and J is TRBJ2-6, with D maybe TRBD2 (5 bases). Germline V gives CDR1 MDHEN, CDR2 SYDVKM. The V gene lost 7 bases and the J gene lost 0 bases, with 7 bases spanning the gap. The CDR3 consists of 14 residues. The CDR3 coding sequence is TGTGCCAGCATTCGGGACTCTGGGGCCAACGTCCTGACTTTC. Translated: CASIRDSGANVLTF.

This clone has only a few counts. The genes are TRBV28 and TRBJ2-7, with TRBD1 matching over 7 bases. The CDR3 loop spans 12 amino acids. Unmatched junction bases numbered 2, after V lost 4 bases and J lost 5 bases. Germline assignment: CDR1 MDHEN and CDR2 SYDVKM. CDR3 nucleotide sequence: TGTGCCAGCAGTTCCACAGGGGACGAGCAGTACTTC. Translated: CASSSTGDEQYF.